The 9 T cell receptor beta chains given below trace back to one sample, sequenced in a study of blood T cells in healthy people across ages. Through a sample-barcoded 5' primer and a J-beta primer mix, a second PCR was run for about 6 to 12 cycles. TCRdb called the 5' RACE reads again in MiXCR, with one record for every CDR3 protein. The sample records 850,000 to 950,000 distinct CDR3 sequences, about 30% being singletons. Sequencing was carried out using blood. These receptors were taken from a woman aged 80 or over in good health.

This clonotype was observed many times. This chain uses TRBV5-1 with TRBJ1-2; 8 nucleotides line up with TRBD1. The trim removed 3 bases at V and 4 bases at J, leaving 14 bases unmatched. CDR1 and CDR2 (germline): SGHRS, YFSETQ. The CDR3 extends over 17 amino acids. DNA of the CDR3: TGCGCCAGCAGCTCAAAACGGACAGGGAAGAAGAGCTATGGCTACACCTTC. It codes for CASSSKRTGKKSYGYTF.

This clonotype was detected only a few times. Compared with germline, one end of the junction differs, possibly owing to a read error. The genes are TRBV12-3 or TRBV12-4 and TRBJ2-3; D is possibly TRBD2 (5 bases). CDR3 length: 13 residues. The CDR3 region has the DNA TGTGCCAGCAGCTTACGGGGTACAGATGCGCAGTATTTT. The encoded protein is CASSLRGTDAQYF.

This clonotype was seen a handful of times. A read error may explain this, as a much larger clone is one base away. The gene calls are TRBV5-5 and TRBJ2-7; D may be TRBD1 (5 bases). V lost 6 bases and J 7 bases, leaving 17 bases between the germline ends. Germline lookup yields CDR1 SGHKS and CDR2 YYEKEE (reference sequence). CDR3 size: 13 residues. In nucleotides, the CDR3 is TGTGCCAGCACCAGGGCTTCCTACAATGAGCAGTACTTC. Translating it yields CASTRASYNEQYF.

This clonotype was counted many times. This sequence joins TRBV28 and TRBJ2-3; D remains ambiguous. The germline V gene encodes CDR1 MDHEN and CDR2 SYDVKM. The CDR3 spans 12 residues. Trimming left V 5 bases short and J 5 bases short, with 8 bases between. The CDR3 bases are TGTGCCAGCAGTGTGAAACTAGATACGCAGTATTTT. The encoded protein is CASSVKLDTQYF.

The CDR3 here is CASSHTGESGTDTQYF. The CDR3 DNA reads TGTGCCAGCAGTCATACAGGGGAGAGTGGCACAGATACGCAGTATTTT. The V and J genes are TRBV2 and TRBJ2-3; 7 nucleotides agree with TRBD1. This CDR3 has 16 amino acids. V lost 5 bases and J lost 1; bases outside the gene matches: 9. Germline CDR1 SNHLY, CDR2 FYNNEI.

The table lists this clonotype with many counts. The chain is built from TRBV12-3 or TRBV12-4 and TRBJ2-3; D possibly corresponds to TRBD2 (6 bases). This CDR3 contains 16 residues. Trimming cost V 1 base and J 0 bases, with 11 bases left between them. CDR3 residues: CASSLGGSGSTDTQYF. CDR3 DNA: TGTGCCAGCAGTTTAGGGGGTAGCGGTAGCACAGATACGCAGTATTTT.

The chain combines TRBV2 with TRBJ2-2; the D is unclear. The CDR3 is 15 amino acids. The ends were cut back, 3 bases at V and 7 bases at J, with 15 bases in the middle. From germline, CDR1 is SNHLY and CDR2 FYNNEI. The CDR3 is CASSERGGPVGELFF. Written as DNA, the CDR3 is TGTGCCAGCAGTGAGCGAGGCGGACCAGTCGGGGAGCTGTTTTTT.

J is TRBJ2-2 and V is TRBV5-5, with 10 bases matching TRBD2. The length of the CDR3 is 14 residues. V lost 4 bases to trimming and J lost 6 bases; unmatched junction nucleotides: 3. Germline lookup yields CDR1 SGHKS and CDR2 YYEKEE (reference sequence). The CDR3 loop is CASSKSGGAGELFF. CDR3 bases: TGTGCCAGCAGCAAAAGCGGGGGGGCCGGGGAGCTGTTTTTT.

This clonotype was seen a handful of times. This chain connects TRBV6-2 or TRBV6-3 to TRBJ2-3; TRBD1 might be the D (5 bases). CDR3 length equals 13 residues. In germline, CDR1 is MNHEY, CDR2 SVGEGT. The germline V and J ends were trimmed by 4 bases and 6 bases, with 11 bases remaining between them. CDR3: CASSLQAGDTQYF. The CDR3 DNA is TGTGCCAGCAGTTTACAGGCCGGGGATACGCAGTATTTT.